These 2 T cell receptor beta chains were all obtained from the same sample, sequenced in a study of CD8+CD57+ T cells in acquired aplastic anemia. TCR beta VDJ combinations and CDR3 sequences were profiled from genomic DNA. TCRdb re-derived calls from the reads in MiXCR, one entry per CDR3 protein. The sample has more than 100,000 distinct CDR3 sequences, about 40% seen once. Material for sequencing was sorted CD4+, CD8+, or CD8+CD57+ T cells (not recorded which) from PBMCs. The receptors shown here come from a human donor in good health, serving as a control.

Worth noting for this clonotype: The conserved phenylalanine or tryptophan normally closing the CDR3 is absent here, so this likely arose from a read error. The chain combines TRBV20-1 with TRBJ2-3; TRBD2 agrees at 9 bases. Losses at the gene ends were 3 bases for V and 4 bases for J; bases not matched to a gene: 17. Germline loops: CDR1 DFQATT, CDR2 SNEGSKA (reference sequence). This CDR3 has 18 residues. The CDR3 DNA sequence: TGCAGTGCTAGTTCGTCTATGGATGCGGGGGGGCAGCCAGATACGCAGTATCTT. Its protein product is CSASSSMDAGGQPDTQYL.

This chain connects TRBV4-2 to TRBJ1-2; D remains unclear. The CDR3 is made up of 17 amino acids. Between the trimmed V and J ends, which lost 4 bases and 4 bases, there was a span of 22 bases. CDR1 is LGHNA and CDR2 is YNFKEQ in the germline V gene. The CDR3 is CASSRGRVTRNSYGYTF. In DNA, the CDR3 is TGTGCCAGCAGCCGCGGTAGGGTGACTCGGAATAGCTATGGCTACACCTTC.